The following is a T cell receptor (beta chain) sequence with its context. The antigen this receptor binds is unknown. Base qualities are missing; no much larger clone stands one base away. The sample is drawn from a study of blood T cell repertoires in COVID-19 (dated by TCRdb to about 2020). Context from the whole study: The collaborator samples originated in the United States, Italy and Spain and spanned the acute and convalescent phases of COVID-19. Deeply sampled blood TCRbeta repertoires from subjects exposed to, actively infected with, or recovered from COVID-19 were included in the dataset. Where HLA class I and class II types were available, the types were taken from metadata supplied by the sample provider, not from assay-based typing. The prospective study material was composed of cDNA or gDNA derived from T cells, B-cell-depleted T cells, or PBMCs. The repertoires were made available in a free public database intended to serve as a resource for research on the immune response to SARS-CoV-2. The samples were drawn from two sources: the first 160 participants of the ongoing ImmuneRACE study, and about 1,300 subjects contributed by 6 global collaborators. The sample metadata nearly always contained a de-identified subject ID, COVID-19 status, age in years and sex.

The immunoSEQ Assay, a bias-controlled multiplex PCR, was used to amplify TCRbeta CDR3 regions from genomic DNA. The original pipeline was this. The number of nucleated cells in each sample was estimated by amplification of reference gene primers within the assay. Sequence reads were collapsed and filtered to measure the absolute abundance of every unique TCRbeta CDR3 rearrangement. For each sample, productive Simpson clonality was calculated by taking the square root of Simpson's diversity index across productive rearrangements. The source is immuneACCESS, and TCRdb retained only in-frame sequences with V and J called. Part of the clones is not carried over; for the studies checked, unresolved V genes explain less than half of this, and the remainder is unexplained. That table is the source of V, J and clone size, and D and trimming were worked out from the DNA. This sample has some 370,000 clones in its table, and around four fifths of those were observed once. The leading ten clones occupy approximately 5% of the sample.

In the prospective study, participants were about 18 to 100 years old, resided in fewer than 25 geographic areas of the United States, and were enrolled through a virtual design. In the prospective study, participants were assigned to cohorts based on the clinical history participants reported in a screening survey and a study questionnaire. For ImmuneRACE Cohort 3, a participant was defined as recovered based on two consecutive negative NP/OP PCR tests, clearance by a healthcare professional, or resolution of symptoms. Mobile phlebotomists in the prospective study collected whole blood, serum and a nasopharyngeal or oropharyngeal swab from every participant. Prospective study participants could optionally give additional blood draws and questionnaires over a 2-month period. Before DNA extraction, blood samples from the prospective study were shipped at room temperature or frozen. Taken from the germline V gene (reference sequence), the CDR1 and CDR2 loops are LGHDT and YNNKEL. V is cut by 7 bases and J by 1 base, and the space between the germline ends is 7 bases. From its cysteine to its phenylalanine, the CDR3 spans 12 amino acids. The retained sequence is limited to the CDR3, 36 bases, with the frame set at the first base.

Broad study findings and their caveats: The quantity of clinical and demographic metadata differed by source and by participant and was supplied without curation.

The sample comprised PBMCs or T cells enriched from blood (not recorded which). The receptor was derived from a woman aged 45-65 years who had recovered from COVID-19. The rearrangement combines TRBV3-1 (or the pseudogene TRBV3-2) with TRBJ1-1; a tentative D match to TRBD1 spans 5 bases. The CDR3: CASKTGNTEAFF. The sequence in DNA is TGTGCCAGCAAAACAGGGAACACTGAAGCTTTCTTT.